This T cell receptor beta chain was documented in a study of blood T cell repertoires in COVID-19. Authors' processing steps: Estimation of nucleated cell counts was performed using reference gene primer amplification. The table came from immunoSEQ multiplex PCR; TCRdb's copy has only in-frame clones and leaves some out. The D gene and trimming were derived from the DNA, and the V and J assignments and clone size from that table. The sample has about 270,000 clones; around 82% are singletons. The specimen sequenced was peripheral blood. This receptor was taken from a woman younger than 35 with acute or convalescent COVID-19.

For the CDR3, the DNA is TGTGCCAGCAGCGCAGGGTTTTCGACCGGGGAGCTGTTTTTT. Translated: CASSAGFSTGELFF. This chain joins TRBV9 and TRBJ2-2; possible D gene TRBD1, 5 bases. CDR1 is SGDLS, CDR2 YYNGEE, per germline. CDR3 length equals 14 residues. V shed 3 bases and J shed 5 bases, with 11 bases lying between them.